Below, 3 T cell receptor beta chains from the same sample are listed, as sequenced in a study of T cells in Graves' hyperthyroidism and ophthalmopathy. Amplification of TCR beta CDR3 regions used RNA as the template. First-round RT-PCR targeting the TCR CDR3 was performed with the HTBI primer set. Via MiXCR, TCRdb re-called the multiplex PCR reads, giving one row per CDR3 protein. This sample has a few hundred thousand distinct CDR3 sequences, with about 18% found just once. Sequencing was carried out using blood. The source of these receptors is a man aged 18 to 30 with Graves' ophthalmopathy.

This clonotype was detected ten times or more. The V gene is TRBV20-1, the J gene TRBJ1-4; possibly TRBD1 for D (6 bases). Germline V gene lookup returns CDR1 DFQATT and CDR2 SNEGSKA (reference sequence). V was clipped by 0 bases and J by 12 bases, with 20 bases between them. The CDR3 extends over 15 amino acids. The DNA for the CDR3 is TGCAGTGCTAGAGATTATCGAACAGGGACCAGGGAACTGTTTTTT. Translating gives CSARDYRTGTRELFF.

This clonotype was counted at least ten times. The V call is TRBV18, the J call TRBJ1-2; D remains ambiguous. The CDR3 length is 12 residues. In germline, CDR1 is KGHSH, CDR2 LQKENI. Between the trimmed V and J ends, which lost 4 bases and 6 bases, there was a span of 9 bases. CDR3 coding DNA: TGTGCCAGCTCACAAGAGCGGGATGGCTACACCTTC. As protein: CASSQERDGYTF. The whole variable domain, filled in from reference TRBV18 and TRBJ1-2, reads NAGVMQNPRHLVRRRGQEARLRCSPMKGHSHVYWYRQLPEEGLKFMVYLQKENIIDESGMPKERFSAEFPKEGPSILRIQQVVRGDSAAYFCASSQERDGYTFGSGTRLTVV.

This clonotype has just a few counts. The chain carries TRBV5-8 and TRBJ2-5; 7 bases fit TRBD2. The CDR3 has 15 residues. V shed 0 bases, J shed 4 bases, and the junction held 6 bases outside the gene matches. The germline gives CDR1 SGHTS, CDR2 YDEGEE. This chain's CDR3 is CASSLGPGGGETQYF. Written as DNA, the CDR3 is TGTGCCAGCAGCTTGGGGCCGGGCGGGGGAGAGACCCAGTACTTC.